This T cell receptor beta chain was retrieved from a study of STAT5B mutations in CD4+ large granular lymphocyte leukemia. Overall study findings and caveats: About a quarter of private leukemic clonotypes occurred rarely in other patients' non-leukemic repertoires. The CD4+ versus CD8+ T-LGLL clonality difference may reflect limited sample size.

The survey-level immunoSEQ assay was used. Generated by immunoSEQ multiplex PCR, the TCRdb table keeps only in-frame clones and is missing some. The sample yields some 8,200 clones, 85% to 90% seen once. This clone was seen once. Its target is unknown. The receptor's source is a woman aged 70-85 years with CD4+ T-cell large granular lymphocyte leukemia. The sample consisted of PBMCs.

The CDR3 nucleotides are TGTGCCAGCACCCAAAGGGGGCGAGACTACGAGCAGTACTTC. This gives the protein CASTQRGRDYEQYF. The chain recombines TRBV6-1 with TRBJ2-7; 7 nucleotides agree with TRBD1. CDR3 length: 14 amino acids. J was trimmed by 3 bases and V by 7 bases; bases with no gene match: 9. Germline V gene lookup returns CDR1 MNHNS and CDR2 SASEGT.